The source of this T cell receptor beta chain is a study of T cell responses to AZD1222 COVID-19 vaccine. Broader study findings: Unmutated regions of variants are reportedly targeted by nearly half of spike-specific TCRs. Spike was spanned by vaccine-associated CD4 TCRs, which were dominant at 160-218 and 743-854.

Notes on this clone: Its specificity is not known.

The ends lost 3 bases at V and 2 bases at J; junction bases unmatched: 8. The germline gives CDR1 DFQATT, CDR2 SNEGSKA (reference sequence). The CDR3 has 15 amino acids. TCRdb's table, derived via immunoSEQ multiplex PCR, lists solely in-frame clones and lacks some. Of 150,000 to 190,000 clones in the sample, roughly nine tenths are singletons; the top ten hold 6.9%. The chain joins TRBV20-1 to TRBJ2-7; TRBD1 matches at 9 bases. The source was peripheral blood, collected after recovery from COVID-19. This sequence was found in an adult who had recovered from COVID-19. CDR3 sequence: CSASDPGQGTYEQYF. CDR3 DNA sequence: TGCAGTGCTAGTGATCCGGGACAGGGAACCTACGAGCAGTACTTC.